The subject of this entry is one T cell receptor (beta chain). The antigen is undetermined. This entry comes from a study of shared clonotypes between healthy human individuals. Study results and caveats: Estimated richness values were generally larger in naive subsets than in memory subsets. Shared clonotypes: about 5% naive CD4, around 3.5% naive CD8, roughly 2.4% memory CD4, 0.4% memory CD8.

For sorted subsets, about 200 ng DNA per replicate equaled 30,000 or so T cell genomes. Some clones are missing from TCRdb's copy, which holds only in-frame ones; the method was immunoSEQ multiplex PCR. The table shows fewer than 1.8 million clones, with approximately 98.5% occurring only once. Germline CDR1 is LNHDA and CDR2 is SQIVND (reference sequence). V was clipped by 3 bases and J by 7 bases, with 9 bases between them. The CDR3 is made up of 12 amino acids. All donors were Caucasian adults living in Nashville, Tennessee. The clonotype was recovered from a man aged 30 to 45 in good health. The chain joins TRBV19 to TRBJ1-1; D ambiguous. The material sequenced was naive CD4+ T cells sorted from blood. Subset here: CD45RA+ positively selected. The CDR3 region is CASSILSREAFF. CDR3 in DNA: TGTGCCAGTAGTATCCTCTCGCGTGAAGCTTTCTTT.